Listed below are T cell receptor beta chains from one sample, sequenced in a study of cytomegalovirus exposure and HLA in healthy donors. TCRdb keeps only in-frame clones here, not all; method: immunoSEQ multiplex PCR. This sample yields 75,000 to 90,000 clones, of which about 9.4% are seen a single time; around 24% belongs to the top ten. The sequencing input was PBMCs. These receptors all stem from a man between 60 and 75 years old in good health and CMV-seropositive. Each CDR3 is given with its conserved first and last residue. The order of the fields is clone size, J gene, D gene, V gene, CDR3 DNA, CDR3 protein. A D gene is named only where the DNA matches it firmly. Expanded clones are given a class, and other clones once, few, many or no size at all.

. | TRBJ2-5 | TRBD1 | TRBV4-1 | TGCGCCAGCAGCCCCCTAGGGTCGGGACAGGGCTTCCAAGAGACCCAGTACTTC | CASSPLGSGQGFQETQYF
few | TRBJ1-2 | . | TRBV10-2 | TGCGCCAGCAGTGTCCTAGGGGCCTATGGCTACACCTTC | CASSVLGAYGYTF
few | TRBJ1-1 | . | TRBV18 | TGTGCCAGCTCCTTTACAGGGAACACTGAAGCTTTCTTT | CASSFTGNTEAFF
few | TRBJ1-2 | . | TRBV5-1 | TGCGCCAGCAGGCAGGACAGCTACTATGGCTACACCTTC | CASRQDSYYGYTF
. | TRBJ2-5 | . | TRBV28 | TGTGCCAGCAGTTTAAAGGGGAGGCCCCAAGAGACCCAGTACTTC | CASSLKGRPQETQYF
. | TRBJ1-1 | TRBD1 | TRBV18 | TGTGCCAGCTCACCTGACAGGGTCAGGATGAACACTGAAGCTTTCTTT | CASSPDRVRMNTEAFF
few | TRBJ2-5 | TRBD1 | TRBV30 | TGTGCCTGTTTTACCAGCCGGGACAGGCAACAAGAGACCCAGTACTTC | CACFTSRDRQQETQYF
few | TRBJ1-6 | TRBD1 | TRBV9 | TGTGCCAGCAGCCCGGACAGGGTTGAGTCACCCCTCCACTTT | CASSPDRVESPLHF
. | TRBJ2-1 | . | TRBV27 | TGTGCCAGCAGTCTTTACAATGAGCAGTTCTTC | CASSLYNEQFF
. | TRBJ2-1 | TRBD1 | TRBV27 | TGTGCCAGCAGCCGACAGGGGGCTTACAATGAGCAGTTCTTC | CASSRQGAYNEQFF
few | TRBJ1-2 | TRBD1 | TRBV6-6 | TGTGCCAGCAGTTTCGACAGGGGCTATGGCTACACCTTC | CASSFDRGYGYTF
. | TRBJ1-5 | . | TRBV28 | TGTGCCAGCAGTCCTCCGGGGTCGGACGGTAGGGTGCCCCAGCATTTT | CASSPPGSDGRVPQHF
few | TRBJ2-3 | TRBD2 | TRBV6-1 | TGTGCCAGCAGTGAAAGGCCGGGGGGGGTGGATACGCAGTATTTT | CASSERPGGVDTQYF
few | TRBJ2-1 | TRBD2 | TRBV5-1 | TGCGCCAGCAGCTTGGGGGACGGGGGGGCCCTGAGAGAGCAGTTCTTC | CASSLGDGGALREQFF
. | TRBJ2-3 | TRBD1 | TRBV11-2 | TGTGCCAGTCGTCCGGGACAGGGCAGGGATACGCAGTATTTT | CASRPGQGRDTQYF
. | TRBJ1-1 | . | TRBV11-2 | TGTGCCAGCAGCTTAGACGTGGGGCACAGCCTGAACACTGAAGCTTTCTTT | CASSLDVGHSLNTEAFF
few | TRBJ2-1 | TRBD2 | TRBV5-1 | TGCGCCAGCAGCTTAGCGGGAGAGTTGCCCGAGCAGTTCTTC | CASSLAGELPEQFF
few | TRBJ2-5 | TRBD2 | TRBV5-1 | TGCGCCAGCAGCTTGGAGAGCGGGGGGGCCCAAGAGACCCAGTACTTC | CASSLESGGAQETQYF
. | TRBJ1-6 | . | TRBV23-1 | TGCGCCAGCAGTCAATCCTCCCAGGGTGTAGGGTTATCCTATAATTCACCCCTCCACTTT | CASSQSSQGVGLSYNSPLHF
. | TRBJ1-1 | . | TRBV7-9 | TGTGCCAGCAGCTTAGCGGCGGCCCCGAACACTGAAGCTTTCTTT | CASSLAAAPNTEAFF
. | TRBJ1-1 | . | TRBV5-1 | TGCGCCAGCAGCTTGGACGACTTCCTTGAAGCTTTCTTT | CASSLDDFLEAFF
. | TRBJ2-1 | . | TRBV5-4 | TGTGCCAGCAGCCCTACTAGTCCCTCCTACAATGAGCAGTTCTTC | CASSPTSPSYNEQFF
. | TRBJ1-4 | . | TRBV28 | TGTGCCAGCAGTTTTCCCGGGACATTGGCAACTAATGAAAAACTGTTTTTT | CASSFPGTLATNEKLFF
few | TRBJ1-1 | . | TRBV28 | TGTGCCAGCAACCAAGCCTCTGAAGCTTTCTTT | CASNQASEAFF
few | TRBJ2-5 | TRBD1 | TRBV30 | TGTGCCTGGAGGATTCCGGGACAGGGGAAAGAGACCCAGTACTTC | CAWRIPGQGKETQYF
few | TRBJ2-2 | TRBD2 | TRBV19 | TGTGCCTCTGGGAGGGTAGCGGGAGAGACCGGGGAGCTGTTTTTT | CASGRVAGETGELFF
. | TRBJ1-4 | . | TRBV5-4 | TGTGCCAGCAGTCCAGGGAACGCTGAAAAACTGTTTTTT | CASSPGNAEKLFF
few | TRBJ2-7 | TRBD2 | TRBV27 | TGTGCCACCGGAAGCGGGACTAGATTTGCCGAGCAGTACTTC | CATGSGTRFAEQYF
. | TRBJ1-1 | . | TRBV29-1 | TGCAGCTTTTATGGGGGACAAGGTATCACTGAAGCTTTCTTT | CSFYGGQGITEAFF
few | TRBJ1-5 | . | TRBV15 | TGTGCCACCAGCAGAGATCCGCCCGGCAGGGGACGCAATCAGCCCCAGCATTTT | CATSRDPPGRGRNQPQHF
. | TRBJ1-2 | . | TRBV18 | TGTGCCAGCTCACCACCGGGCGACTATGGCTACACCTTC | CASSPPGDYGYTF
few | TRBJ2-7 | . | TRBV5-1 | TGCGCCAGCAGCTTTATGGCTAGCACTTCGTCGGGGGAGCAGTACTTC | CASSFMASTSSGEQYF
. | TRBJ1-2 | . | TRBV28 | TGTGCCAGCAGCCCCACATGGGGCTACACCTTC | CASSPTWGYTF
. | TRBJ2-5 | TRBD2 | TRBV4-1 | TGCGCCAGCAGCCGTTCTAGCGGGGTCCAAGAGACCCAGTACTTC | CASSRSSGVQETQYF
. | TRBJ2-5 | TRBD2 | TRBV5-1 | TGCGCCAGCAGCTTGGGACTAGCGGGGGGTTCAGAGACCCAGTACTTC | CASSLGLAGGSETQYF
. | TRBJ2-1 | . | TRBV9 | TGTGCCAGCAGCGTAGGGGCAGACCACTACAATGAGCAGTTCTTC | CASSVGADHYNEQFF
. | TRBJ2-7 | . | TRBV19 | TGTGCCAGTAGTCCCGAGACAGCTCGGGAGCAGTACTTC | CASSPETAREQYF
few | TRBJ2-7 | . | TRBV18 | TGTGCCAGCTCACCAGACAGTCTTTACTCCTACGAGCAGTACTTC | CASSPDSLYSYEQYF
few | TRBJ2-1 | . | TRBV9 | TGTGCCAGCAGCGTAGTTAACAATGAGCAGTTCTTC | CASSVVNNEQFF
. | TRBJ1-2 | . | TRBV30 | TGTGCCTGGTCACCGGGACTAGGAGCTAACTATGGCTACACCTTC | CAWSPGLGANYGYTF
few | TRBJ2-7 | TRBD2 | TRBV10-1 | TGCGCCAGCAGTGGGGAATCCGGGACTAGCGGGAGAAAGACCTACGAGCAGTACTTC | CASSGESGTSGRKTYEQYF
medium-sized | TRBJ1-6 | . | TRBV19 | TGTGCCAGTAGTGACGGGAATTCACCCCTCCACTTT | CASSDGNSPLHF
. | TRBJ2-1 | TRBD1 | TRBV28 | TGTGCCAGCAGTTTTCAACTCGGGACAGCATACAATGAGCAGTTCTTC | CASSFQLGTAYNEQFF
. | TRBJ1-5 | TRBD1 | TRBV27 | TGTGCCAGCAGTTCCGGGATCGAGACAGGGGGCTACAATCAGCCCCAGCATTTT | CASSSGIETGGYNQPQHF
. | TRBJ1-1 | . | TRBV10-3 | TGTGCCATCAGTGAGTCTGGGGGGGTCACTGAAGCTTTCTTT | CAISESGGVTEAFF
. | TRBJ2-5 | TRBD2 | TRBV7-9 | TGTGCCAGCAGCTCCAGTCTAGCGGGACAAGAGACCCAGTACTTC | CASSSSLAGQETQYF
many | TRBJ2-1 | TRBD2 | TRBV27 | TGTGCCAGCAGTCCGACATGGAGGGAGGGGCAGTTCTTC | CASSPTWREGQFF